This TCR beta chain was sequenced in a study of blood T cells in healthy people across ages. Points from the study as a whole: Donor CMV status was unknown, possibly confounding expanded clonotype changes. Bulk PBMC profiling left naive and antigen-experienced comparisons inconclusive.

Peripheral blood samples of 9 to 10 milliliters were drawn from each donor. On this clonotype itself: Its specificity is unknown.

A second roughly 6 to 12 cycle PCR used barcoded and J-beta primers. MiXCR was run by TCRdb on the 5' RACE reads, yielding one entry per CDR3 protein. The data contain 800,000 to 1,300,000 distinct CDR3 sequences, 20% to 25% of them singletons. The same data also went into a second study, on T cells of mothers and their children. That work adds: Three mothers and their six children, all healthy Caucasians, donated.

Sample: blood. This clonotype originated in a girl aged 2 to 9 in good health.

In DNA form, the CDR3 reads TGTGCCACCAGGTTAACAGGGGGCAATGAGCAGTTCTTC. Amino acids: CATRLTGGNEQFF. The chain links TRBV24-1 to TRBJ2-1; 8 nucleotides agree with TRBD1. V was pared by 7 bases and J by 6 bases, with 4 bases of the junction left unmatched. This CDR3 is built from 13 residues. From germline, CDR1 is KGHDR and CDR2 SFDVKD.